The 32 T cell receptor beta chains given below trace back to one sample, sequenced in a study of OX40 agonist ivuxolimab in advanced cancers. Produced via immunoSEQ multiplex PCR; TCRdb's table is partial and in-frame only. The sample has over 80,000 clones; about nine tenths are singletons. The sample in question was CD4+ or CD8+ T cells sorted from blood, obtained in a trial of the OX40 agonist ivuxolimab. The receptors derive from an adult with an advanced solid tumor such as melanoma, head and neck, liver or kidney cancer.

The rearrangement uses TRBV6-6 and TRBJ2-2; the match to TRBD2 covers 7 bases. The CDR3 extends over 15 amino acids. V lost 6 bases and J lost 0; bases outside the gene matches: 4. Germline V CDR1 and CDR2: MNHNY, SVGAGI (reference sequence). In DNA form, the CDR3 reads TGTGCCAGCAGAACAAGCGGGACGAACACCGGGGAGCTGTTTTTT. Translated: CASRTSGTNTGELFF.

This chain joins TRBV5-1 and TRBJ2-3, with TRBD1 matching 7 bases. V shed 1 base and J 6 bases; nucleotides not matched to a gene: 2. The CDR3 runs to 13 residues. The germline CDR1 and CDR2 sequences are SGHRS and YFSETQ. The CDR3 loop reads CASSLQGEDTQYF. CDR3 bases: TGCGCCAGCAGCTTGCAGGGGGAGGATACGCAGTATTTT.

The J gene is TRBJ1-2, the V gene TRBV18, with 8 bases identical to TRBD1. V lost 2 bases to trimming and J lost 0 bases; unmatched junction nucleotides: 8. The CDR3 sequence is 17 residues long. Germline values: CDR1 KGHSH, CDR2 LQKENI. DNA of the CDR3: TGTGCCAGCTCACCATCGACAGGGGCTCAAGCTAACTATGGCTACACCTTC. Translation gives CASSPSTGAQANYGYTF.

The V and J genes are TRBV20-1 and TRBJ2-1; the D is unclear. The germline V gene encodes CDR1 DFQATT and CDR2 SNEGSKA (reference sequence). The V end was cut by 0 bases, the J end by 13 bases, with 10 bases between. This CDR3 has 11 amino acids. The CDR3 DNA sequence: TGCAGTGCTAGAGACGGACCTCTTCAGTTCTTC. Its translation: CSARDGPLQFF.

This rearrangement joins TRBV2 to TRBJ2-2; D is ambiguous. This CDR3 is built from 17 residues. Germline loops: CDR1 SNHLY, CDR2 FYNNEI. Trimming removed 10 bases from V and 1 base from J, with 22 bases in between. The CDR3 nucleotides read TGTGCCACCCTCCTGCGGCACTCGGCCGTGAACACCGGGGAGCTGTTTTTT. Protein: CATLLRHSAVNTGELFF.

The chain links TRBV11-2 to TRBJ2-2; D might be TRBD2 (6 bases). Trimming took 2 bases from V and 1 from J, leaving 17 bases between them. The CDR3 totals 18 residues. Germline assignment: CDR1 SGHAT and CDR2 FQNNGV. This CDR3 is CASSLPRVGGVNTGELFF. The CDR3 region has the DNA TGTGCCAGCAGCTTACCGCGAGTAGGAGGGGTGAACACCGGGGAGCTGTTTTTT.

As for this clone: Other nucleotide sequences from this sample produce the same CDR3. This sequence joins TRBV7-9 and TRBJ1-2, with D uncertain. CDR1 is SEHNR, CDR2 FQNEAQ, per germline (reference sequence). The CDR3 loop spans 12 amino acids. Trimming left V 1 base short and J 5 bases short, with 5 bases between. CDR3 sequence: CASSLDGYGYTF. The CDR3 coding sequence is TGTGCCAGCAGCTTAGACGGATATGGCTACACCTTC.

The chain recombines TRBV4-3 with TRBJ1-5; weak D call: TRBD1 (5 bases). V gave up 0 bases and J gave up 2 bases, with 8 bases separating them. CDR1 and CDR2 (germline): LGHNA, YSLEER. CDR3 length equals 15 residues. The CDR3 DNA sequence: TGCGCCAGCAGCCAAGAGAAAGGGGGCAATCAGCCCCAGCATTTT. Translated: CASSQEKGGNQPQHF.

This clone was detected a few times. The chain combines TRBV19 with TRBJ1-2; 7 bases fit TRBD1. J lost 5 bases, V lost 10 bases, and 13 bases had no gene match. The germline gives CDR1 LNHDA, CDR2 SQIVND (reference sequence). The CDR3 covers 14 residues. CDR3 protein: CATPIPGQRYGYTF. In DNA form, the CDR3 reads TGTGCCACGCCTATCCCGGGACAGAGATATGGCTACACCTTC.

The gene calls are TRBV30 and TRBJ2-1, with 7 bases that match TRBD2. CDR1 GTSNPN and CDR2 SVGIG come from the germline V gene (reference sequence). Trimming at V came to 7 bases and at J to 9 bases, leaving 6 bases not matched to a gene. The CDR3 has 11 residues. CDR3 residues: CASYGGVEQFF. The CDR3 coding sequence is TGTGCCTCCTATGGGGGGGTTGAGCAGTTCTTC.

Only one count was recorded for this clone. Other DNA sequences in the same sample also yield this CDR3. V is TRBV7-9 and J is TRBJ2-6; D not certain. CDR1 and CDR2 from the germline V gene are SEHNR and FQNEAQ (reference sequence). V dropped 1 base and J dropped 1 base, with 5 bases sitting between them. This CDR3 spans 15 amino acids. Here the CDR3 reads CASSLGVSGANVLTF. The DNA of the CDR3 is TGTGCCAGCAGCTTAGGAGTATCTGGGGCCAACGTCCTGACTTTC.

V gene TRBV27 combines with J gene TRBJ2-1; D call uncertain. The germline V gene has CDR1 MNHEY and CDR2 SMNVEV (reference sequence). The CDR3 contains 16 residues. Trimming removed 3 bases at V and 5 bases at J, with 17 bases between. CDR3 sequence (DNA): TGTGCCAGCAGTTTGGTAGAAGCCCGGGCTCACAATGAGCAGTTCTTC. This encodes CASSLVEARAHNEQFF.

This rearrangement joins TRBV30 to TRBJ2-1; the match to TRBD2 covers 9 bases. The germline V gene encodes CDR1 GTSNPN and CDR2 SVGIG (reference sequence). The CDR3 spans 12 residues. The CDR3 is CVVVSSGIEQFF. CDR3 DNA sequence: TGTGTCGTGGTGTCTAGCGGGATTGAGCAGTTCTTC.

The chain links TRBV9 to TRBJ1-2, with TRBD1 identical over 7 bases. V shed 3 bases and J 0 bases; nucleotides not matched to a gene: 2. Looked up from germline, CDR1 is SGDLS and CDR2 is YYNGEE. This CDR3 comprises 14 residues. The CDR3 bases are TGTGCCAGCAGCGAGGGGACAGCTAACTATGGCTACACCTTC. This gives the protein CASSEGTANYGYTF.

The chain is built from TRBV19 and TRBJ1-1, with 7 nucleotides matching TRBD1. Trimming took 4 bases from V and 6 from J; bases not matched to a gene: 5. CDR3 size: 13 residues. CDR1 and CDR2 (germline): LNHDA, SQIVND (reference sequence). This chain's CDR3 is CASSTNTGAEAFF. The CDR3 nucleotides read TGTGCCAGTAGTACTAACACAGGGGCTGAAGCTTTCTTT.

The rearrangement links TRBV5-1 to TRBJ1-2; 8 nucleotides line up with TRBD1. Trimming took 2 bases from V and 2 from J; bases not matched to a gene: 8. There are 16 residues in the CDR3. Germline assignment: CDR1 SGHRS and CDR2 YFSETQ. The DNA of the CDR3 is TGCGCCAGCAGCTTCGGGTGGGGACAGGACAACTATGGCTACACCTTC. This gives the protein CASSFGWGQDNYGYTF.

The chain carries TRBV9 and TRBJ2-1; D gene ambiguous. V shed 2 bases and J shed 4 bases, with 19 bases lying between them. CDR1 is SGDLS and CDR2 is YYNGEE in the germline V gene. The CDR3 totals 17 residues. The CDR3 region is CASSVTETPNYYNEQFF. DNA for the CDR3: TGTGCCAGCAGCGTTACAGAGACCCCTAATTATTACAATGAGCAGTTCTTC.

The chain joins TRBV5-6 to TRBJ2-4; 11 bases are a match to TRBD2. Unmatched junction bases numbered 9, after V lost 5 bases and J lost 5 bases. The germline gives CDR1 SGHDT, CDR2 YYEEEE. CDR3 length: 16 amino acids. The CDR3 region is CASSLLAGEGQNIQYF. The CDR3 nucleotides are TGTGCCAGCAGTTTACTAGCGGGGGAGGGTCAAAACATTCAGTACTTC.

This chain joins TRBV7-9 and TRBJ1-2, with 7 bases aligning to TRBD1. Trimming at V came to 5 bases and at J to 5 bases, leaving 17 bases not matched to a gene. Per the germline V gene, CDR1 is SEHNR and CDR2 is FQNEAQ (reference sequence). This CDR3 region has 17 residues. The CDR3 region is CASSLGEGQPFGYGYTF. CDR3 in DNA: TGTGCCAGCAGCCTTGGGGAGGGACAGCCTTTTGGATATGGCTACACCTTC.

This sequence joins TRBV9 and TRBJ2-1; 8 bases fit TRBD2. This CDR3 has 15 amino acids. V lost 0 bases and J lost 8; bases outside the gene matches: 7. Germline V lookup: CDR1 SGDLS, CDR2 YYNGEE. The CDR3 coding sequence is TGTGCCAGCAGCGTAGCAACGGGAGGGCCCTATGAGCAGTTCTTC. Protein: CASSVATGGPYEQFF.

This chain joins TRBV7-3 and TRBJ2-1; 13 positions agree with TRBD2. The CDR3 has 18 amino acids. The J segment lost 7 bases and the V segment lost 5 bases, leaving 14 bases of the junction unmatched. Germline-derived CDR1 and CDR2 are SGHTA and FQGTGA. DNA of the CDR3: TGTGCCAGCAGCCCTGCTACCTCCGGGACTAGCGGGAAGAATGAGCAGTTCTTC. Translating it yields CASSPATSGTSGKNEQFF.

V gene TRBV30 combines with J gene TRBJ2-7; D is possibly TRBD1 (5 bases). CDR1 GTSNPN and CDR2 SVGIG come from the germline V gene (reference sequence). CDR3 length equals 13 residues. V dropped 2 bases and J dropped 2 bases, with 10 bases sitting between them. The CDR3 here is CAWSTGRAYEQYF. The CDR3 DNA reads TGTGCCTGGAGTACAGGCAGAGCCTACGAGCAGTACTTC.

The V and J genes are TRBV13 and TRBJ2-1, with D perhaps TRBD1 (6 bases). CDR1 and CDR2 (germline): PRHDT, FYEKMQ (reference sequence). The CDR3 has 15 residues. The V gene lost 4 bases and the J gene lost 6 bases, with 16 bases spanning the gap. CDR3 protein: CASSSGTLGSNEQFF. CDR3 nucleotides: TGTGCCAGCAGCTCCGGGACACTGGGGAGCAATGAGCAGTTCTTC. Full variable domain (outside the CDR3, taken from reference TRBV13 and TRBJ2-1): AAGVIQSPRHLIKEKRETATLKCYPIPRHDTVYWYQQGPGQDPQFLISFYEKMQSDKGSIPDRFSAQQFSDYHSELNMSSLELGDSALYFCASSSGTLGSNEQFFGPGTRLTVL.

The V and J genes are TRBV7-3 and TRBJ2-2, with 11 positions matching TRBD2. There are 15 residues in the CDR3. The V segment lost 4 bases and the J segment 8 bases; nucleotides outside the gene matches: 6. Per the germline V gene, CDR1 is SGHTA and CDR2 is FQGTGA. CDR3: CASSSIGTSGGELFF. The CDR3 coding sequence is TGTGCCAGCAGCTCCATAGGGACTAGCGGTGGGGAGCTGTTTTTT.

The chain couples TRBV5-6 to TRBJ2-2; unclear D gene. V was clipped by 4 bases and J by 0 bases, with 10 bases between them. CDR3 length equals 15 residues. The germline CDR1 and CDR2 sequences are SGHDT and YYEEEE. This chain's CDR3 is CASSILDANTGELFF. The CDR3, as DNA: TGTGCCAGCAGCATCCTGGATGCGAACACCGGGGAGCTGTTTTTT.

The chain uses TRBV19 and TRBJ2-5; 10 nucleotides agree with TRBD1. This CDR3 spans 14 amino acids. The V gene's germline CDR1 is LNHDA and CDR2 SQIVND (reference sequence). Trimming took 6 bases from V and 5 from J; bases not matched to a gene: 6. DNA for the CDR3: TGTGCCAGTAGCCCGGACAGGGGGGCGGAGACCCAGTACTTC. Protein: CASSPDRGAETQYF.

J is TRBJ2-5 and V is TRBV7-6; 8 nucleotides align to TRBD2. CDR3 length equals 19 residues. The germline gives CDR1 SGHVS, CDR2 FNYEAQ. Germline trimming cut 2 bases from V and 5 bases from J; bases unmatched to any gene: 19. The CDR3 bases are TGTGCCAGCAGCTTAATCGACCCCCTTGGAGCGGGAGTCTTGGAGACCCAGTACTTC. Its protein product is CASSLIDPLGAGVLETQYF. The entire variable domain, with the rest obtained from reference TRBV7-6 and TRBJ2-5, is as follows: GAGVSQSPRYKVTKRGQDVALRCDPISGHVSLYWYRQALGQGPEFLTYFNYEAQQDKSGLPNDRFSAERPEGSISTLTIQRTEQRDSAMYRCASSLIDPLGAGVLETQYFGPGTRLLVL.

This clone was counted only a few times. The V call is TRBV11-2, the J call TRBJ1-4; TRBD1 matches at 7 bases. This CDR3 region has 15 residues. V trimming: 5 bases; J trimming: 8 bases; junction bases outside the gene matches: 11. The germline gives CDR1 SGHAT, CDR2 FQNNGV. CDR3 residues: CASSGHRGIGEKLFF. The CDR3 nucleotides are TGTGCCAGCAGCGGTCACAGGGGAATAGGGGAAAAACTGTTTTTT. Together with reference TRBV11-2 and TRBJ1-4, the CDR3 gives the full variable domain: EAGVAQSPRYKIIEKRQSVAFWCNPISGHATLYWYQQILGQGPKLLIQFQNNGVVDDSQLPKDRFSAERLKGVDSTLKIQPAKLEDSAVYLCASSGHRGIGEKLFFGSGTQLSVL.

This chain links TRBV5-4 with TRBJ2-7; 9 nucleotides align to TRBD1. The CDR3 extends over 17 amino acids. V lost 0 bases, J lost 1 base, and 8 bases stayed unmatched. In germline, CDR1 is SGHNT, CDR2 YYREEE (reference sequence). CDR3 loop: CASSLGAPGQGSYEQYF. The CDR3 bases are TGTGCCAGCAGCTTGGGGGCCCCGGGACAGGGATCCTACGAGCAGTACTTC. The full variable domain, with the rest looked up from reference TRBV5-4 and TRBJ2-7, is ETGVTQSPTHLIKTRGQQVTLRCSSQSGHNTVSWYQQALGQGPQFIFQYYREEENGRGNFPPRFSGLQFPNYSSELNVNALELDDSALYLCASSLGAPGQGSYEQYFGPGTRLTVT.

The V and J genes are TRBV6-5 and TRBJ1-5; D gene uncertain. The germline CDR1 and CDR2 sequences are MNHEY and SVGAGI. CDR3 size: 13 residues. The V end lost 0 bases, the J end lost 6 bases, and 6 bases lay between the germline ends. The CDR3 loop reads CASSYSKGQPQHF. DNA for the CDR3: TGTGCCAGCAGTTACTCGAAAGGTCAGCCCCAGCATTTT.

This clone was found once. Other DNA sequences in this specimen translate into the identical CDR3. The chain couples TRBV5-1 to TRBJ1-5; a weak D match, TRBD1 (5 bases). This CDR3 has 14 amino acids. V lost 4 bases, J lost 6 bases, and 14 bases lay in between. Germline V gene data show CDR1 as SGHRS and CDR2 as YFSETQ. Here the CDR3 DNA reads TGCGCCAGCAGCCCGGGGCAGGGAGGTCAGCCCCAGCATTTT. As protein: CASSPGQGGQPQHF.

Only one count was recorded for this clone. This rearrangement joins TRBV4-1 to TRBJ2-4, with no clear D. Trimming took 0 bases from V and 0 from J, leaving 9 bases between them. The CDR3 is made up of 16 amino acids. Germline CDR1 MGHRA, CDR2 YSYEKL. The CDR3 bases are TGCGCCAGCAGCCAAGAATGGAGTCTAGCCAAAAACATTCAGTACTTC. Amino acids: CASSQEWSLAKNIQYF.